Described below is a single T cell receptor beta chain sequence and its context. The clone's antigen remains unknown. No quality values exist for individual bases; no much larger clone is one base distant. The immunoSEQ Assay, a bias-controlled multiplex PCR, was used to amplify TCRbeta CDR3 regions from genomic DNA. The original methods were these. Within the assay, amplification of reference gene primers was used to estimate how many nucleated cells each sample contained. To quantify the absolute abundance of each unique TCRbeta CDR3 rearrangement, sequence reads were collapsed and filtered. Productive Simpson clonality was computed per sample as the square root of Simpson's diversity index over productive rearrangements. TCRdb took this table from immuneACCESS and kept in-frame rearrangements with V and J called. Such tables lack part of the clones; where checked against another copy, unresolved V genes explain under half of the gap, and the rest is unexplained. V, J and clone size are those of that table, while D and trimming were read from the DNA. Here the sample has more than 85,000 clones; roughly 79% occur a single time. Of the sample, roughly two fifths falls within the top ten clones.

Spanning cysteine to phenylalanine, the CDR3 consists of 15 amino acids. Here the CDR3 DNA is all that survives: 45 bases in frame from base 1. Reading the germline V gene gives CDR1 MNHEY and CDR2 SVGAGI. Trimming takes 6 bases off V and 6 bases off J; junction bases not matched to a gene: 11. The source of the sample is a study of blood T cell repertoires in COVID-19 (dated by TCRdb to 2020 to 2021). About the study as a whole: Samples covering the acute and convalescent phases of COVID-19 were provided by collaborators in the United States, Italy and Spain. The material from the prospective study consisted of cDNA or gDNA derived from T cells, B-cell-depleted T cells, or PBMCs. The dataset comprised deeply sampled blood TCRbeta repertoires from subjects exposed to, actively infected with, or recovered from COVID-19. The repertoires were released in a freely available public database intended as a resource for research on the immune response to SARS-CoV-2. The samples were drawn from the first 160 participants of the ongoing ImmuneRACE study and from roughly 1,300 subjects provided by 6 global collaborators. Sample metadata almost always included a de-identified subject ID, COVID-19 status, age in years and sex. Where available, HLA class I and class II types were obtained from metadata supplied by the sample provider rather than from assay-based typing.

Each collaborating institution followed its own protocols to collect whole blood in K2EDTA tubes. Collaborator samples were shipped for TCRbeta analysis as frozen whole blood, isolated PBMCs, or DNA extracted from either sample type. Study-wide findings and limitations: How much clinical and demographic metadata was included differed by source and by participant, and the metadata was provided uncurated.

The source material was peripheral blood. Here the chain combines TRBV6-5 and TRBJ2-7, with 10 bases matching TRBD2. This clonotype was obtained from an elderly man with acute or convalescent COVID-19. The DNA sequence is given as TGTGCCAGCAGGAACACCTGGACTAGCGGAGGCGAGCAGTACTTC. It translates to CASRNTWTSGGEQYF.